This T cell receptor (beta chain) was retrieved from a study of cytomegalovirus exposure and HLA in healthy donors. Findings of the study overall: An assumption of roughly uniform sequencing depth across donors underlay the presence/absence analyses. The productive fraction for most TCR beta V segments was about 87% or about 30% in an earlier analysis.

V lost 4 bases to trimming and J lost 5 bases, with 12 bases between them. CDR3 size: 13 residues. Per the germline V gene, CDR1 is LGHNA and CDR2 is YSLEER. Regarding this clone: Its specificity is not known.

Vbeta (60) and Jbeta (13) primers were used in the PCR. Measured with immunoSEQ multiplex PCR; TCRdb has only the in-frame clones, and not every one. The table lists 150,000 to 200,000 clones, about four fifths of them singletons, with about 2.3% in the top ten. The clonotype comes from a woman aged 45-65 years in good health and CMV-seronegative. The chain carries TRBV4-3 and TRBJ2-7; the D gene is possibly TRBD2 (5 bases). Specimen: PBMCs. CDR3 residues: CASSLNAGDEQYF. The CDR3 DNA sequence: TGCGCCAGCAGCCTCAATGCCGGGGACGAGCAGTACTTC.